A single sample gave rise to the 2 T cell receptor beta chains below, sequenced in a study of T cell clonotyping in hematopoietic cell transplantation. The method was immunoSEQ multiplex PCR; TCRdb's version includes in-frame clones alone and lacks a portion of them. The sample holds 7,000 to 9,500 clones, 94% seen once. Sequenced material: peripheral blood mononuclear cells, taken 30 days after allogeneic stem cell transplant. All receptors come from a male patient aged 60-70 years who had an allogeneic stem cell transplant from an unrelated donor, so T cells may come from the graft donor. Some clones in this sample may be carry-over from other donors' samples.

A few counts support this clone. The chain is built from TRBV4-2 and TRBJ2-2; D unclear. V was clipped by 4 bases and J by 3 bases, with 3 bases between them. CDR1 LGHNA and CDR2 YNFKEQ come from the germline V gene. This CDR3 region has 12 residues. Here the CDR3 reads CASSPDTGELFF. The CDR3 DNA sequence: TGTGCCAGCAGCCCCGACACCGGGGAGCTGTTTTTT.

This clone came up once. The chain carries TRBV7-7 and TRBJ2-7, with D hard to call. Germline CDR1 and CDR2: SSHAT and FNYEAQ (reference sequence). With 1 base removed from V and 0 bases from J, the gap between germline ends came to 7 bases. The CDR3 is made up of 14 amino acids. Here the CDR3 DNA reads TGTGCCAGCAGCTTAGGGGGAAACTCCTACGAGCAGTACTTC. Translated, it gives CASSLGGNSYEQYF.